This T cell receptor (beta chain) was obtained from a study of blood T cell repertoires in COVID-19. Whole-study context: Sites across the United States, Italy and Spain contributed samples from acute and convalescent COVID-19. Sample material is recorded as cDNA or gDNA derived from T cells, B-cell-depleted T cells, or PBMCs.

Per the study methods: Estimated nucleated cell counts came from reference gene primer amplification. Libraries were prepared by immunoSEQ multiplex PCR; TCRdb keeps only in-frame clonotypes and omits some of them. That table gives V, J and clone size, and the DNA gave D and trimming. The sample shows about 220,000 clones, approximately 82% of them seen only once. Sequenced material: peripheral blood. This TCR was sampled from a woman aged 50 to 65 with acute or convalescent COVID-19.

CDR3 residues: CASSHRGYTDTQYF. CDR3 coding DNA: TGTGCCAGCAGCCACCGAGGTTACACAGATACGCAGTATTTT. The V and J genes are TRBV27 and TRBJ2-3; D not certain. The CDR3 contains 14 residues. Germline CDR1 MNHEY, CDR2 SMNVEV (reference sequence). Trimming shortened V by 6 bases and J by 2 bases, and 12 bases separated the two germline ends.